This T cell receptor beta chain is drawn from a study of CD8 T cells in Susac syndrome. The V gene's germline CDR1 is SQVTM and CDR2 ANQGSEA. V gave up 7 bases and J gave up 7 bases, with 13 bases separating them. This CDR3 contains 11 residues. CD8+ and CD4+ T cells from blood underwent TCR beta sequencing, which was carried out in a high-throughput format. Negative isolation was applied to CD8+ and CD4+ T cells, and FACS enrichment was applied to TEMRA cells. Reverse transcription used roughly 0.45 to 1 ug RNA and random hexamers. Amplification of TCR beta CDR3 spanned 54 Vbeta and 13 Jbeta via immunoSEQ multiplex PCR. From the immunoSEQ multiplex PCR reads, TCRdb called clonotypes with MiXCR, one entry per CDR3 protein. The data show 150,000 or so distinct CDR3 sequences, approximately 92% seen once.

The source is a human donor in good health. V and J are TRBV29-1 and TRBJ1-1, with D tentatively TRBD1 (5 bases). Material for sequencing was CD4+ T cells from PBMCs. The CDR3 loop is CSARQTDEAFF. The DNA for the CDR3 is TGCAGCGCCCGACAGACCGATGAAGCTTTCTTT.